One and the same sample provided the 24 T cell receptor beta chains below, sequenced in a study of blood T cell repertoires in COVID-19. Clones were read by immunoSEQ multiplex PCR, and TCRdb kept only the in-frame ones, dropping some. The sample holds some 350,000 clones, around 86% seen once. The material sequenced was peripheral blood. The receptor source for this set is a woman in her 50s with COVID-19, enrolled during active disease.

This sequence joins TRBV30 and TRBJ1-5; TRBD1 aligns across 11 bases. Unmatched junction bases numbered 14, after V lost 2 bases and J lost 2 bases. The CDR3 loop spans 19 amino acids. Per germline, CDR1 GTSNPN and CDR2 SVGIG (reference sequence). This chain's CDR3 is CAWSFRGTGGKVGNQPQHF. CDR3 coding DNA: TGTGCCTGGAGTTTTCGCGGGACAGGGGGAAAGGTGGGCAATCAGCCCCAGCATTTT.

The chain employs TRBV7-9 and TRBJ2-3; 8 bases match TRBD2. Unmatched junction bases numbered 14, after V lost 4 bases and J lost 8 bases. Germline CDR1 and CDR2: SEHNR and FQNEAQ (reference sequence). The CDR3 runs 16 residues. Written as DNA, the CDR3 is TGTGCCAGCAGCTCCATAAGCGGGAGCCCACAGACTACGCAGTATTTT. This sequence encodes CASSSISGSPQTTQYF. The whole variable domain, remainder taken from reference TRBV7-9 and TRBJ2-3, is DTGVSQNPRHKITKRGQNVTFRCDPISEHNRLYWYRQTLGQGPEFLTYFQNEAQLEKSRLLSDRFSAERPKGSFSTLEIQRTEQGDSAMYLCASSSISGSPQTTQYFGPGTRLTVL.

The rearrangement uses TRBV5-1 and TRBJ1-3; D is undetermined. The CDR3 totals 13 residues. Germline V gene sequence: CDR1 SGHRS, CDR2 YFSETQ. The ends were cut back, 2 bases at V and 10 bases at J, with 13 bases in the middle. The CDR3 spells CASSFEYTKTIYF. For the CDR3, the DNA is TGCGCCAGCAGCTTCGAGTATACTAAAACCATATATTTT. Based on the CDR3 plus reference TRBV5-1 and TRBJ1-3, the full variable domain is KAGVTQTPRYLIKTRGQQVTLSCSPISGHRSVSWYQQTPGQGLQFLFEYFSETQRNKGNFPGRFSGRQFSNSRSEMNVSTLELGDSALYLCASSFEYTKTIYFGEGSWLTVV.

The genes are TRBV10-2 and TRBJ2-5; no firm D call. Germline V gene lookup returns CDR1 WSHSY and CDR2 SAAADI. V gave up 4 bases and J gave up 2 bases, with 5 bases separating them. The CDR3 loop spans 12 amino acids. The CDR3 here is CASSVGQETQYF. CDR3 nucleotide sequence: TGCGCCAGCAGTGTCGGGCAAGAGACCCAGTACTTC.

Points on this clone: At the DNA level, this CDR3 is encoded by other sequences in the same sample as well. The gene calls are TRBV5-1 and TRBJ2-3; tentatively, D is TRBD1 (6 bases). V lost 4 bases and J lost 0, with 9 bases in between. Germline V lookup: CDR1 SGHRS, CDR2 YFSETQ. The CDR3 extends over 14 amino acids. The CDR3 here is CASSLDRSTDTQYF. CDR3 bases: TGCGCCAGCAGCCTTGACAGGAGCACAGATACGCAGTATTTT.

The chain combines TRBV7-2 with TRBJ2-3; a possible D gene is TRBD2 (6 bases). The CDR3 has 14 residues. V was clipped by 4 bases and J by 3 bases, with 11 bases between them. The germline gives CDR1 SGHTA, CDR2 FQGNSA. The DNA of the CDR3 is TGTGCCAGCAGCTCATTTGCGGGGACAGATACGCAGTATTTT. Residues: CASSSFAGTDTQYF.

The gene calls are TRBV20-1 and TRBJ2-1, with 9 bases that match TRBD2. The CDR3 contains 15 residues. Trimming at V came to 3 bases and at J to 6 bases, leaving 9 bases not matched to a gene. Germline loops: CDR1 DFQATT, CDR2 SNEGSKA (reference sequence). The CDR3 DNA reads TGCAGTGCTAGTCCGCCTAGCGGGATGGTCAATGAGCAGTTCTTC. Residues: CSASPPSGMVNEQFF.

The J gene is TRBJ2-7, the V gene TRBV6-6; 7 nucleotides agree with TRBD2. Germline V gives CDR1 MNHNY, CDR2 SVGAGI (reference sequence). With 2 bases clipped from V and 3 bases from J, the junction kept 4 bases outside the gene matches. This CDR3 spans 14 amino acids. CDR3 in DNA: TGTGCCAGCAGTTACGCAGCGGGGAACTACGAGCAGTACTTC. It translates to CASSYAAGNYEQYF.

The rearrangement joins TRBV2 to TRBJ1-2; D unresolved. Trimming took off 2 bases at V and 5 bases at J, with 6 bases between the two ends. CDR1 is SNHLY, CDR2 FYNNEI, per germline. CDR3 length: 12 amino acids. For the CDR3, the DNA is TGTGCCAGCAGTGAACTACGTTATGGCTACACCTTC. Its translation is CASSELRYGYTF.

The chain has TRBV5-1 and TRBJ1-2; D is unclear. Germline CDR1 SGHRS, CDR2 YFSETQ. Trimming stripped 3 bases from V and 0 bases from J, with 6 bases between. CDR3 size: 13 residues. The CDR3 region has the DNA TGCGCCAGCAGCTGGCAATCTAACTATGGCTACACCTTC. This translates into CASSWQSNYGYTF.

Notes on this clone: Other DNA sequences in the same sample also yield this CDR3. V gene TRBV6-6 combines with J gene TRBJ2-7; D perhaps matches TRBD2 (5 bases). CDR1 and CDR2 (germline): MNHNY, SVGAGI (reference sequence). CDR3 size: 12 residues. V was clipped by 5 bases and J by 0 bases, with 5 bases between them. The CDR3 bases are TGTGCCAGCAGTAGCGGCTCCTACGAGCAGTACTTC. Its translation is CASSSGSYEQYF.

In its sample, this clone was seen once. This chain uses TRBV19 with TRBJ1-2, with TRBD1 matching over 8 bases. The V and J ends lost 3 bases and 4 bases, in that order; junction bases with no gene match: 7. This CDR3 has 15 residues. In germline, CDR1 is LNHDA, CDR2 SQIVND (reference sequence). The CDR3 DNA is TGTGCCAGTAGTATTCAGGGGGCCCGCCTCTATGGCTACACCTTC. This translates into CASSIQGARLYGYTF.

V is TRBV6-5 and J is TRBJ2-1; 12 nucleotides agree with TRBD2. The CDR3 is made up of 15 amino acids. Germline V gives CDR1 MNHEY, CDR2 SVGAGI. The V segment lost 6 bases and the J segment 1 base; nucleotides outside the gene matches: 1. For the CDR3, the DNA is TGTGCCAGCAGGCTAGCGGGAGGGTCCTACAATGAGCAGTTCTTC. It specifies CASRLAGGSYNEQFF.

This chain uses TRBV10-2 with TRBJ1-2; TRBD1 might be the D (6 bases). The CDR3 covers 13 residues. Between the trimmed V and J ends, which lost 4 bases and 4 bases, there was a span of 10 bases. CDR1 is WSHSY, CDR2 SAAADI, per germline. This CDR3 reads CASSAQGIYGYTF. The CDR3 DNA reads as TGCGCCAGCAGTGCCCAGGGGATCTATGGCTACACCTTC.

The CDR3 sequence is CASSQGSASGRASYNEQFF. The DNA of the CDR3 is TGTGCCAGCAGCCAAGGTTCTGCTAGCGGGAGGGCCTCCTACAATGAGCAGTTCTTC. The chain recombines TRBV14 with TRBJ2-1; the match to TRBD2 covers 12 bases. The CDR3 length is 19 residues. Germline-derived CDR1 and CDR2 are SGHDN and FVKESK. V trimming: 1 base; J trimming: 0 bases; junction bases outside the gene matches: 7.

This clone was seen once. V gene TRBV19 combines with J gene TRBJ1-2; D uncertain. CDR1 LNHDA and CDR2 SQIVND come from the germline V gene (reference sequence). V gave up 1 base and J gave up 4 bases, with 16 bases separating them. The CDR3 is made up of 16 amino acids. The CDR3 region is CASSIAPIGVTYGYTF. The CDR3 coding sequence is TGTGCCAGTAGTATAGCACCCATAGGAGTGACCTATGGCTACACCTTC. Supplemented by reference TRBV19 and TRBJ1-2, the full variable domain reads DGGITQSPKYLFRKEGQNVTLSCEQNLNHDAMYWYRQDPGQGLRLIYYSQIVNDFQKGDIAEGYSVSREKKESFPLTVTSAQKNPTAFYLCASSIAPIGVTYGYTFGSGTRLTVV.

The gene calls are TRBV2 and TRBJ1-5, with 8 nucleotides matching TRBD1. The CDR3 runs 16 residues. Germline V gene data show CDR1 as SNHLY and CDR2 as FYNNEI. J was trimmed by 2 bases and V by 7 bases; bases with no gene match: 10. CDR3 region: CASTGQVVQGNQPQHF. CDR3 nucleotide sequence: TGTGCCAGCACGGGACAGGTCGTCCAAGGCAATCAGCCCCAGCATTTT.

V is TRBV9 and J is TRBJ2-7; TRBD2 matches 8 bases. V lost 0 bases and J lost 5; bases outside the gene matches: 4. There are 14 residues in the CDR3. Per the germline V gene, CDR1 is SGDLS and CDR2 is YYNGEE. In DNA form, the CDR3 reads TGTGCCAGCAGCGTAGAAGCGGGAGCCCACGAGCAGTACTTC. Translation: CASSVEAGAHEQYF.

The rearrangement uses TRBV5-1 and TRBJ2-7; D unresolved. From germline, CDR1 is SGHRS and CDR2 YFSETQ. Trimming left V 5 bases short and J 2 bases short, with 8 bases between. This CDR3 is 12 amino acids long. In DNA, the CDR3 is TGCGCCAGCAGGGGCCCGCCCTACGAGCAGTACTTC. The encoded protein is CASRGPPYEQYF.

The J gene is TRBJ2-1, the V gene TRBV5-6; D possibly corresponds to TRBD2 (5 bases). Trimming removed 1 base at V and 0 bases at J, with 11 bases between. Germline V lookup: CDR1 SGHDT, CDR2 YYEEEE. The CDR3 loop spans 16 amino acids. The DNA for the CDR3 is TGTGCCAGCAGCTTGTGGACTTTTCGCTCCTACAATGAGCAGTTCTTC. Translated: CASSLWTFRSYNEQFF.

The V call is TRBV5-1, the J call TRBJ2-1; D unclear. The CDR3 contains 13 residues. CDR1 is SGHRS and CDR2 is YFSETQ in the germline V gene. With 4 bases removed from V and 5 bases from J, the gap between germline ends came to 10 bases. CDR3 DNA sequence: TGCGCCAGCAGCGTGGCTAGACACAATGAGCAGTTCTTC. Its translation: CASSVARHNEQFF.

The genes are TRBV21-1 and TRBJ1-5; whether TRBD1, the table's D call, matches the DNA was not checked. TRBV21-1 is noted as a pseudogene. The CDR3 length is 14 residues. CDR3 nucleotides: TGTGCCAGCAGCTATTACAGAAGCAATCAGCCCCAGCATTTT. This translates into CASSYYRSNQPQHF.

This rearrangement joins TRBV5-4 to TRBJ2-3, with 10 nucleotides matching TRBD2. Germline V gene data show CDR1 as SGHNT and CDR2 as YYREEE (reference sequence). The CDR3 has 17 residues. J was trimmed by 5 bases and V by 2 bases; bases with no gene match: 11. As DNA, the CDR3 is TGTGCCAGCAGCTTAACACGGCTAGCGGGAGACGTAGATACGCAGTATTTT. It is translated as CASSLTRLAGDVDTQYF.

The CDR3 reads CASSIDTGIYYGYTF. CDR3 nucleotide sequence: TGTGCCAGTAGTATAGATACAGGGATCTACTATGGCTACACCTTC. The chain recombines TRBV19 with TRBJ1-2; D possibly corresponds to TRBD1 (6 bases). Germline V lookup: CDR1 LNHDA, CDR2 SQIVND (reference sequence). CDR3 size: 15 residues. V was clipped by 0 bases and J by 3 bases, with 11 bases between them.